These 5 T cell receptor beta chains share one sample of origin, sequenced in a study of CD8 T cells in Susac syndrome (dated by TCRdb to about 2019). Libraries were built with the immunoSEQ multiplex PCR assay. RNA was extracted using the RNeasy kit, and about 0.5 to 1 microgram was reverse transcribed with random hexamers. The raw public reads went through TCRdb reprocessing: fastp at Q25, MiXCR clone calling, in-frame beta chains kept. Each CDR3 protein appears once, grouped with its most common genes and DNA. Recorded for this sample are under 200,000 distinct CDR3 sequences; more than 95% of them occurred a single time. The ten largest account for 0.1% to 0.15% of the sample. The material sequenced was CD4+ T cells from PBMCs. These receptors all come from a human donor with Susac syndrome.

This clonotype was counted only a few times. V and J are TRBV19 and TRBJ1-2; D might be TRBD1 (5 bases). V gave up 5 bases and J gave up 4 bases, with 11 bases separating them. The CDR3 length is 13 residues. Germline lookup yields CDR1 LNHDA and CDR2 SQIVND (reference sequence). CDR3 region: CASSPDRFYGYTF. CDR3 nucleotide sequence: TGTGCCAGTAGTCCAGACAGATTCTATGGCTACACCTTC.

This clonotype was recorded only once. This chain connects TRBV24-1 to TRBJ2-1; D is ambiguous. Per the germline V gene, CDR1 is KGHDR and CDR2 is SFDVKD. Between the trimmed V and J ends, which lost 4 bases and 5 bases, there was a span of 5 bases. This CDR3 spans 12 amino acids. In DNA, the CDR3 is TGTGCCACCAGTGACCCGGACAATGAGCAGTTCTTC. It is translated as CATSDPDNEQFF.

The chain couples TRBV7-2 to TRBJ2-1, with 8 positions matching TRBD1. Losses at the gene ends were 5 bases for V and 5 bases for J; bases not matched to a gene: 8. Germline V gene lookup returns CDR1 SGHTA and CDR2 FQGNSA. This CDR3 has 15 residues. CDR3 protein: CASSAGTGVHNEQFF. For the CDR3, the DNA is TGTGCCAGCAGCGCCGGGACAGGAGTACACAATGAGCAGTTCTTC.

The CDR3 region has the DNA TGCAGTGCTCCCGGGACTACCTGGTCCTACGAGCAGTACTTC. As protein: CSAPGTTWSYEQYF. The chain carries TRBV20-1 and TRBJ2-7; 7 bases line up with TRBD2. The CDR3 runs 14 residues. Germline CDR1 DFQATT, CDR2 SNEGSKA (reference sequence). V dropped 5 bases and J dropped 1; count of bases not matched to a gene: 8.

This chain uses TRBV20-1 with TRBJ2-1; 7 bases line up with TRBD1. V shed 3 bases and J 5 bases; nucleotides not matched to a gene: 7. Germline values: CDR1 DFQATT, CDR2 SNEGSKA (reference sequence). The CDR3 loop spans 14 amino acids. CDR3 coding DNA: TGCAGTGCTAGGCGGCCGGGACAGCACAATGAGCAGTTCTTC. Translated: CSARRPGQHNEQFF.